One sample yielded the 3 T cell receptor beta chains listed below, sequenced in a study of technical replicates of blood from a few donors (dated by TCRdb to about 2017). Library creation used the immunoSEQ multiplex PCR assay. Here the immuneACCESS table is served through TCRdb, limited to in-frame sequences with V and J called. Missing clones are a known gap in these copies; in checked studies unresolved V genes cover under half, and the rest lacks a known reason. This sample is represented by about 60,000 clones; around 85% of them were singletons. The biggest ten clones account for 5.1% of the sample. Sample: PBMCs. The origin of the receptors is a human donor in good health. Some clones in this sample may be carry-over from other donors' samples.

This clone has just one count. The chain uses TRBV11-2 and TRBJ2-7; TRBD2 aligns across 14 bases. CDR1 and CDR2 (germline): SGHAT, FQNNGV. Germline trimming cut 4 bases from V and 1 base from J; bases unmatched to any gene: 12. The CDR3 has 19 amino acids. The CDR3 protein is CASSSAGTSGSSKSYEQYF. The CDR3 DNA reads as TGTGCCAGCAGCTCGGCCGGGACTAGCGGGAGTAGTAAATCCTACGAGCAGTACTTC.

The chain carries TRBV10-3 and TRBJ2-3, with 10 bases aligning to TRBD2. V was clipped by 0 bases and J by 14 bases; unmatched bases: 5. The CDR3 has 13 amino acids. Germline V gene data show CDR1 as ENHRY and CDR2 as SYGVKD. The CDR3 loop reads CAISESLAGGLYF. CDR3 nucleotides: TGTGCCATCAGTGAGTCCTTAGCGGGGGGCTTGTATTTT.

The chain carries TRBV4-1 and TRBJ1-1; 8 bases align to TRBD1. J was trimmed by 1 base and V by 1 base; bases with no gene match: 2. CDR1 and CDR2 from the germline V gene are MGHRA and YSYEKL. CDR3 length equals 15 residues. The CDR3: CASSQGTGKNTEAFF. CDR3 nucleotides: TGCGCCAGCAGCCAAGGGACAGGGAAGAACACTGAAGCTTTCTTT.